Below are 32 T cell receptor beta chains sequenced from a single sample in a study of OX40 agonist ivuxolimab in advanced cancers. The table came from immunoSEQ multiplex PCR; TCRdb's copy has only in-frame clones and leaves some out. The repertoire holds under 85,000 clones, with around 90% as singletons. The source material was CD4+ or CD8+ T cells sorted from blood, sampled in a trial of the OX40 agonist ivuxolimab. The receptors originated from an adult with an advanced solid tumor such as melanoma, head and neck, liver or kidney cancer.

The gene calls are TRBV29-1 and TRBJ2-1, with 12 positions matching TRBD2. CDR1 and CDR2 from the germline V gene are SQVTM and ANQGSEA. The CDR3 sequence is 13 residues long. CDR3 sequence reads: CSGLAGIYNEQFF. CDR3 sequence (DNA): TGCAGTGGACTAGCGGGGATCTACAATGAGCAGTTCTTC.

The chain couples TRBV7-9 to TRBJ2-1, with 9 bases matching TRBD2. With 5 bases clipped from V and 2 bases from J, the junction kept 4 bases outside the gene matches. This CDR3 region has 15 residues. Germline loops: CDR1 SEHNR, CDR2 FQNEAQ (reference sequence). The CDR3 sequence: CASSGAGGPYNEQFF. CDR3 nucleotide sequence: TGTGCCAGCAGCGGAGCGGGAGGTCCCTACAATGAGCAGTTCTTC.

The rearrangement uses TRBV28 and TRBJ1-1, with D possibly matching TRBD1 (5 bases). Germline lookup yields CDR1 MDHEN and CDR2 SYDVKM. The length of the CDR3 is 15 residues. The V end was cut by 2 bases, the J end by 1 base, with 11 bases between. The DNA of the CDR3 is TGTGCCAGCAGTTTAGGAGACAGAGCGAACACTGAAGCTTTCTTT. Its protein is CASSLGDRANTEAFF.

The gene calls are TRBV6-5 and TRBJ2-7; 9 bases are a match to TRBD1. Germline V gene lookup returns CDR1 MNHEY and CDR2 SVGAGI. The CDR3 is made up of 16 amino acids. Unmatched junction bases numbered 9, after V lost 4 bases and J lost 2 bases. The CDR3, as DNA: TGTGCCAGCAGTTCCGTACCGGGACAGGGAGCCTACGAGCAGTACTTC. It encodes CASSSVPGQGAYEQYF.

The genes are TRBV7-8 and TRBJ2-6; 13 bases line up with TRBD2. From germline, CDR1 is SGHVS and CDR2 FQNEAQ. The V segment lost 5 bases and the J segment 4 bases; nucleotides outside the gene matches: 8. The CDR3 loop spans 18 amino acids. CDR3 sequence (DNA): TGTGCCAGCAGCATACTAGCGGGAGGGCCTTCGGGGGCCAACGTCCTGACTTTC. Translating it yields CASSILAGGPSGANVLTF. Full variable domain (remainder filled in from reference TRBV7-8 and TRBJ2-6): GAGVSQSPRYKVAKRGQDVALRCDPISGHVSLFWYQQALGQGPEFLTYFQNEAQLDKSGLPSDRFFAERPEGSVSTLKIQRTQQEDSAVYLCASSILAGGPSGANVLTFGAGSRLTVL.

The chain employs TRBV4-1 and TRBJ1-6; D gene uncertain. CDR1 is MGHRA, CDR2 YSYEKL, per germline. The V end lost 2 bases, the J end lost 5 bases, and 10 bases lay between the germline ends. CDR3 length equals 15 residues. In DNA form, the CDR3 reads TGCGCCAGCAGCCAACACTGGAGCGATAATTCACCCCTCCACTTT. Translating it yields CASSQHWSDNSPLHF.

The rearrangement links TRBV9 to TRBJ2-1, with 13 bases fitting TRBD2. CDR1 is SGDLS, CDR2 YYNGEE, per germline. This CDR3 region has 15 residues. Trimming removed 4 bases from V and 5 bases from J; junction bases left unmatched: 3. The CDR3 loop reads CASSYGTSGNNEQFF. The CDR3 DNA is TGTGCCAGCAGCTATGGGACTAGCGGGAACAATGAGCAGTTCTTC.

The CDR3 bases are TGTGCCAGCAGCTTAGACGGACTCAGGTATCCGGAGACCCAGTACTTC. It translates to CASSLDGLRYPETQYF. The rearrangement uses TRBV11-3 and TRBJ2-5; a possible D gene is TRBD2 (5 bases). The V end was cut by 0 bases, the J end by 5 bases, with 16 bases between. Germline lookup yields CDR1 SGHNT and CDR2 YENEEA. The CDR3 runs to 16 residues.

CDR3 nucleotide sequence: TGCGCCAGCAGCTTCGGCGGGGACTCCTACAATGAGCAGTTCTTC. It encodes CASSFGGDSYNEQFF. The chain carries TRBV5-1 and TRBJ2-1, with D possibly being TRBD2 (6 bases). The CDR3 loop spans 15 amino acids. In germline, CDR1 is SGHRS, CDR2 YFSETQ. Trimming cost V 2 bases and J 0 bases, with 9 bases left between them.

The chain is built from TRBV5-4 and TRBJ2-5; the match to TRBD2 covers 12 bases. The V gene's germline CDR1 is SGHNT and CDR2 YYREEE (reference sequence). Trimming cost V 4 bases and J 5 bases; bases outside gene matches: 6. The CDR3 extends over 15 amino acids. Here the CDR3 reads CASSDLAGGPETQYF. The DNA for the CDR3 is TGTGCCAGCAGCGATCTAGCGGGAGGGCCGGAGACCCAGTACTTC.

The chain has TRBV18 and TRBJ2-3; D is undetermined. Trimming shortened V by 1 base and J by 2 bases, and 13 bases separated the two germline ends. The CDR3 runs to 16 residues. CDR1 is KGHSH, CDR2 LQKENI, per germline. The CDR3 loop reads CASSPLSSHITDTQYF. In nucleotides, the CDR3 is TGTGCCAGCTCACCACTATCTAGTCACATCACAGATACGCAGTATTTT.

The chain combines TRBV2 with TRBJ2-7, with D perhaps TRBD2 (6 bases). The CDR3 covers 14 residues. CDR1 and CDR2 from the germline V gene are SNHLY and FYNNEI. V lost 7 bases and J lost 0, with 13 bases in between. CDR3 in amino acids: CASIGTPSSYEQYF. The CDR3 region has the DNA TGTGCCAGCATCGGGACTCCGAGCTCCTACGAGCAGTACTTC. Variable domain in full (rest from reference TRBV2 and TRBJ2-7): EPEVTQTPSHQVTQMGQEVILRCVPISNHLYFYWYRQILGQKVEFLVSFYNNEISEKSEIFDDQFSVERPDGSNFTLKIRSTKLEDSAMYFCASIGTPSSYEQYFGPGTRLTVT.

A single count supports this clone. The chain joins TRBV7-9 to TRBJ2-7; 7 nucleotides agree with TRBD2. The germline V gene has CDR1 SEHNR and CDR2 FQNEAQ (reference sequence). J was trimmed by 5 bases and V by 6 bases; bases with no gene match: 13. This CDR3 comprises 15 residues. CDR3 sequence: CASSQWEGNIHEQYF. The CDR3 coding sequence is TGTGCCAGCAGTCAATGGGAGGGAAACATACACGAGCAGTACTTC. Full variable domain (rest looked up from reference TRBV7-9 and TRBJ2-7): DTGVSQNPRHKITKRGQNVTFRCDPISEHNRLYWYRQTLGQGPEFLTYFQNEAQLEKSRLLSDRFSAERPKGSFSTLEIQRTEQGDSAMYLCASSQWEGNIHEQYFGPGTRLTVT.

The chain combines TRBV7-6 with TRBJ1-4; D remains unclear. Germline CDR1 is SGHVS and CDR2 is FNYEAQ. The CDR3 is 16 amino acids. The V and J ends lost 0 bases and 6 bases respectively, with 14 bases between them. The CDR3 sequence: CASSLAPATLDEKLFF. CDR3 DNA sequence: TGTGCCAGCAGCTTAGCGCCAGCGACGTTGGATGAAAAACTGTTTTTT.

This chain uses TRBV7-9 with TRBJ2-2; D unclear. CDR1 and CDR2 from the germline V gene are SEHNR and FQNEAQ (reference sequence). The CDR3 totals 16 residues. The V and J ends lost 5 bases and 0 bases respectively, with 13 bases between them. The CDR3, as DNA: TGTGCCAGCAGCGGGTATAGTGCGGCGAACACCGGGGAGCTGTTTTTT. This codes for CASSGYSAANTGELFF.

The CDR3 reads CASSYSSAYSYEQYF. DNA for the CDR3: TGTGCCAGCAGTTACTCTTCCGCCTACTCCTACGAGCAGTACTTC. The rearrangement joins TRBV6-5 to TRBJ2-7; D ambiguous. V was clipped by 0 bases and J by 0 bases, with 9 bases between them. CDR1 and CDR2 from the germline V gene are MNHEY and SVGAGI. The CDR3 totals 15 residues.

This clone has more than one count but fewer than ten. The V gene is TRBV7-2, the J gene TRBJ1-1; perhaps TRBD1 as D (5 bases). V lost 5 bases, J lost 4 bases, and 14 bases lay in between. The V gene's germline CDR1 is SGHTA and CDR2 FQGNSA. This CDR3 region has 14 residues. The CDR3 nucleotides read TGTGCCAGCAGCAGCCAGGGTCGGGGCACTGAAGCTTTCTTT. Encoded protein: CASSSQGRGTEAFF.

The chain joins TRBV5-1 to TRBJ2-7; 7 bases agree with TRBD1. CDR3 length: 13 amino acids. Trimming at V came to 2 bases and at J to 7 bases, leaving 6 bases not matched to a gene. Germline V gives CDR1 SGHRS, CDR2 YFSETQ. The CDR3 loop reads CASSFRQGGEQYF. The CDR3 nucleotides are TGCGCCAGCAGCTTTAGACAGGGTGGGGAGCAGTACTTC.

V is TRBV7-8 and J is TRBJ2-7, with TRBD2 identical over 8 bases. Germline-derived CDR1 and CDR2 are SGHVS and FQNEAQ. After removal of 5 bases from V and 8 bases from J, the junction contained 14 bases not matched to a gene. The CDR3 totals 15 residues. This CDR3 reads CASSARAGGADQQYF. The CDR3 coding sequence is TGTGCCAGCAGCGCACGGGCGGGGGGCGCGGATCAGCAGTACTTC.

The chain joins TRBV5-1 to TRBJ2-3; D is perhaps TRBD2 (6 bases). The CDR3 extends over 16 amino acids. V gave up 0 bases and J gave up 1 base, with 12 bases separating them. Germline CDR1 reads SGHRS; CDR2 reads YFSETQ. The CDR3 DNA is TGCGCCAGCAGCTTGGCGACTCTAGCGCGCACAGATACGCAGTATTTT. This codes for CASSLATLARTDTQYF.

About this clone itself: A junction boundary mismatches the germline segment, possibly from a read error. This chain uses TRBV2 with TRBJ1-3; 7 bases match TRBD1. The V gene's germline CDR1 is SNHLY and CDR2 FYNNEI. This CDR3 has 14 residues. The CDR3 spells CASSLQGLRNAIYF. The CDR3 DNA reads TGTGCCAGCAGTCTACAGGGGCTTAGAAACGCCATATATTTT.

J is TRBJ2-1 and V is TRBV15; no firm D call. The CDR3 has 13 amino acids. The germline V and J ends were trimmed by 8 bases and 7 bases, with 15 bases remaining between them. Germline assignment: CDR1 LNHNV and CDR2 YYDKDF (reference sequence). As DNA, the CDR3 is TGTGCCACCCGAGAGGTGATCAGGAATGAGCAGTTCTTC. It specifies CATREVIRNEQFF.

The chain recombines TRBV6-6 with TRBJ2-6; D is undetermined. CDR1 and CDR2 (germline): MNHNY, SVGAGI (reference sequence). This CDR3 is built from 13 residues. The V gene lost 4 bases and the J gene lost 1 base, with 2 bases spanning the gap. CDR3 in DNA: TGTGCCAGCAGTTTATCTGGGGCCAACGTCCTGACTTTC. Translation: CASSLSGANVLTF.

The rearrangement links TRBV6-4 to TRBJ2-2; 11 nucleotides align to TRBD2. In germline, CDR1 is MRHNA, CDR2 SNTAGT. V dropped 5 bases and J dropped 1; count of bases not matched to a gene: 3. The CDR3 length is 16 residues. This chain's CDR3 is CASSPGTSGNTGELFF. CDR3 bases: TGTGCCAGCAGTCCGGGGACTAGCGGGAACACCGGGGAGCTGTTTTTT.

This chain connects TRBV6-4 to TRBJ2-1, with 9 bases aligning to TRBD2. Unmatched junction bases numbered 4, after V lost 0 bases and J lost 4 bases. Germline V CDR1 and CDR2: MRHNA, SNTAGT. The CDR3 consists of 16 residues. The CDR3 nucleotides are TGTGCCAGCAGTGACTCACCGGGACTAGCATACAATGAGCAGTTCTTC. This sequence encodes CASSDSPGLAYNEQFF.

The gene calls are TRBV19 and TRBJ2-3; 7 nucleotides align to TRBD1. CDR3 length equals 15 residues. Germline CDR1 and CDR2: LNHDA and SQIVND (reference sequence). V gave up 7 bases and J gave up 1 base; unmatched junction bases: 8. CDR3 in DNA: TGTGCCAGTACCAACAGGGGTTTGGGCACAGATACGCAGTATTTT. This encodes CASTNRGLGTDTQYF.

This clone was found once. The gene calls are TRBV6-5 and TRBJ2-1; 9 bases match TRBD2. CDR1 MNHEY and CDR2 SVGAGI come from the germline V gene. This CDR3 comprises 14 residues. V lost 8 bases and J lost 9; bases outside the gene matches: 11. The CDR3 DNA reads TGTGCCAGCGGGGTAGCGGGAGCTCTTGGTGAGCAGTTCTTC. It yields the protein CASGVAGALGEQFF.

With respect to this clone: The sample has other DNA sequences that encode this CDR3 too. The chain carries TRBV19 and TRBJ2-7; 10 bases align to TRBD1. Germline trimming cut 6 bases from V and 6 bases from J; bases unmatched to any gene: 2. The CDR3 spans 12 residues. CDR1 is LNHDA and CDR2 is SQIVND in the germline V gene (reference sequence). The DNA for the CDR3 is TGTGCCAGTAGGGGACAGGGGTTCGAGCAGTACTTC. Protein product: CASRGQGFEQYF.

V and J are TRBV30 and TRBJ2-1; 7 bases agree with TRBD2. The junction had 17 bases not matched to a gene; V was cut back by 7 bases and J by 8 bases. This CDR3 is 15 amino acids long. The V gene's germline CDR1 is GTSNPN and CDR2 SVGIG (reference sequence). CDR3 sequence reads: CASRGGAVNVDEQFF. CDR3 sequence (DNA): TGTGCCTCCCGGGGAGGGGCGGTCAACGTCGATGAGCAGTTCTTC.

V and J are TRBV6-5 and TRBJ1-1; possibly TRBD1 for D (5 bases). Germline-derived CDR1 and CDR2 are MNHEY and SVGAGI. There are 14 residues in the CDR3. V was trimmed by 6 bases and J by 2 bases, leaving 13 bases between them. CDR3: CASSAQESNTEAFF. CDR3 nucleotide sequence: TGTGCCAGCAGCGCACAGGAGTCAAACACTGAAGCTTTCTTT.

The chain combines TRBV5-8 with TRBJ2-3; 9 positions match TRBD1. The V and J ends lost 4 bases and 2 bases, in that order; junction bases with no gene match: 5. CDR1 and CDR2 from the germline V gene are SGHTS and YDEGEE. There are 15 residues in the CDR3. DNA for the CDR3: TGTGCCAGCAGCCTCCGGGACAGGGTCACAGATACGCAGTATTTT. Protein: CASSLRDRVTDTQYF.

The CDR3 spells CASSSQGSGTEAFF. CDR3 coding DNA: TGCGCCAGCAGCTCACAGGGCTCGGGCACTGAAGCTTTCTTT. The V call is TRBV10-1, the J call TRBJ1-1; possible D gene TRBD1, 6 bases. V was trimmed by 6 bases and J by 4 bases, leaving 15 bases between them. This CDR3 is 14 amino acids long. Germline V gene lookup returns CDR1 WNHNN and CDR2 SYGVQD (reference sequence).